This TCR beta chain was documented in a study of blood T cells in healthy people across ages. The V and J ends lost 8 bases and 6 bases, in that order; junction bases with no gene match: 10. Germline lookup yields CDR1 MDHEN and CDR2 SYDVKM. This CDR3 is 15 amino acids long. Through a sample-barcoded 5' primer and a J-beta primer mix, a second PCR was run for about 6 to 11 cycles. TCRdb recomputed calls from the 5' RACE reads with MiXCR, one row per CDR3 protein. The sample consists of 1.5 million or so distinct CDR3 sequences, approximately 40% of them appearing once. V is TRBV28 and J is TRBJ1-6; TRBD1 matches 7 bases. This clonotype originated in a woman between 18 and 30 years old in good health. The sample was blood. The CDR3, as DNA: TGTGCCAGCCGATTTGGACAGGCATCTAATTCACCCCTCCACTTT. Encoded protein: CASRFGQASNSPLHF.